This T cell receptor (beta chain) was obtained from a study of blood T cell repertoires in COVID-19. The CDR3 is made up of 14 amino acids. The J segment lost 9 bases and the V segment lost 5 bases, leaving 3 bases of the junction unmatched. Germline assignment: CDR1 SEHNR and CDR2 FQNEAQ (reference sequence). Repertoires were generated with immunoSEQ multiplex PCR, while TCRdb's copy carries only in-frame clones and drops some. The data contain 310,000 or so clones, 85% to 90% of them seen just once; the ten biggest clones take up 1% to 1.5%. This clone was observed a handful of times. This TCR derives from a man aged 65-85 years with acute or convalescent COVID-19. The sample comprised peripheral blood. This chain joins TRBV7-9 and TRBJ2-1; 14 positions agree with TRBD2. The CDR3 loop reads CASSLGLAGGEQFF. CDR3 nucleotide sequence: TGTGCCAGCAGCCTCGGACTAGCGGGAGGTGAGCAGTTCTTC.